Sequencing of this T cell receptor (beta chain) was carried out in a study of T cells in Graves' hyperthyroidism and ophthalmopathy. General study points: Most thyroid-expanded clonotypes above 0.001 were also found in blood.

RNA transcripts provided the source from which TCR beta CDR3 regions were amplified. The HTBI primer set was used in a first-round RT-PCR of the TCR CDR3. One entry per CDR3 protein, called by TCRdb with MiXCR from the multiplex PCR reads. The sample lists about 290,000 distinct CDR3 sequences; around 15% were seen once. Clinical symptoms, serum thyroxine, TRAb, thyroid ultrasound and orbital computed tomography established diagnosis. This clonotype has a handful of counts. The target antigen is unknown. This TCR was recovered from a middle-aged woman with Graves' hyperthyroidism. Input material: blood.

CDR3 DNA: TGTGCCAGCAGCGTAGCGCTAGCGGGAGTGGAGCAGTACTTC. Its protein product is CASSVALAGVEQYF. The gene calls are TRBV9 and TRBJ2-7, with 10 bases fitting TRBD2. V shed 0 bases and J 7 bases; nucleotides not matched to a gene: 4. CDR3 length: 14 amino acids. Germline V CDR1 and CDR2: SGDLS, YYNGEE.